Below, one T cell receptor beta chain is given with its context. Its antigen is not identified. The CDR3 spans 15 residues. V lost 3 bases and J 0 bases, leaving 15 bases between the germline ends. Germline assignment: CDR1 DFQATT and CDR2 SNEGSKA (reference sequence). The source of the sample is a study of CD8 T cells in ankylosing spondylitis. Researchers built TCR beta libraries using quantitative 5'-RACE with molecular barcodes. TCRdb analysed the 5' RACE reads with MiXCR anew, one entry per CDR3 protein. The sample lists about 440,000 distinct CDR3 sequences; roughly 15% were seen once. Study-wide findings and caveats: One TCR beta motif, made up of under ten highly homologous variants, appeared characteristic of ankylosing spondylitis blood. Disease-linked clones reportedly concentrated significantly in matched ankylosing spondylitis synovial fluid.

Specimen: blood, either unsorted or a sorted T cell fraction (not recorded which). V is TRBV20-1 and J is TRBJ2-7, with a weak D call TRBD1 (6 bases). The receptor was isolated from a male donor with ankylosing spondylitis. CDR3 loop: CSARGAGSSSYEQYF. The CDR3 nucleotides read TGCAGTGCTAGGGGGGCAGGGTCCAGCTCCTACGAGCAGTACTTC.